This T cell receptor beta chain came from a study of T cells after yellow fever vaccination. The study's findings and limits: Faster peaking, at day 5 versus 15, marked a secondary response that was weaker. Although most clonotypes did not, a small share appeared in both CD4 and CD8 compartments. Most clones from primary vaccination resurfaced after the booster (around 97% CD4, 88% CD8).

CDR1 is SGHRS, CDR2 YFSETQ, per germline. V lost 4 bases to trimming and J lost 2 bases; unmatched junction nucleotides: 11. This CDR3 region has 16 residues. There are many counts of this clonotype. Its specificity is not known. TCRdb re-called the 5' RACE reads with MiXCR, one entry per CDR3 protein. This table holds some 110,000 distinct CDR3 sequences, 5.5% to 8% found once. The chain is built from TRBV5-1 and TRBJ2-7, with 8 positions matching TRBD2. The receptor was derived from a man younger than 35 who received the YFV17D yellow fever vaccine. The material was CD4+ T cells sorted from PBMCs, obtained approximately 40 days after the first yellow fever vaccination. CDR3 in DNA: TGCGCCAGCAGCCCTATGTCTGCGGGGGGAACCTACGAGCAGTACTTC. It is translated as CASSPMSAGGTYEQYF. The variable domain in full, with the rest retrieved from reference TRBV5-1 and TRBJ2-7, is KAGVTQTPRYLIKTRGQQVTLSCSPISGHRSVSWYQQTPGQGLQFLFEYFSETQRNKGNFPGRFSGRQFSNSRSEMNVSTLELGDSALYLCASSPMSAGGTYEQYFGPGTRLTVT.